The 32 T cell receptor beta chains below all came from one sample that was sequenced in a study of T cell responses to AZD1222 COVID-19 vaccine. Sequenced by immunoSEQ multiplex PCR; TCRdb stores in-frame clones only, minus some. Of some 100,000 clones listed, about nine tenths were seen once; the top ten hold 1.3%. The sample here was peripheral blood, taken on day 0 of AZD1222 vaccination. The receptor source for this set is an adult in good health.

This clone has more than one count but fewer than ten. V is TRBV6-5 and J is TRBJ1-1; D is unclear. V dropped 7 bases and J dropped 1 base, with 10 bases sitting between them. CDR3 length equals 13 residues. The V gene's germline CDR1 is MNHEY and CDR2 SVGAGI. DNA for the CDR3: TGTGCCAGCATCCAGAACCAGAACACTGAAGCTTTCTTT. This sequence encodes CASIQNQNTEAFF.

The gene calls are TRBV19 and TRBJ2-2; D is uncertain. The CDR3 sequence is 13 residues long. V was trimmed by 2 bases and J by 5 bases, leaving 6 bases between them. Looked up from germline, CDR1 is LNHDA and CDR2 is SQIVND (reference sequence). For the CDR3, the DNA is TGTGCCAGTAGTATACAGAGAACCGGGGAGCTGTTTTTT. This encodes CASSIQRTGELFF.

The CDR3 reads CASSLDYYEQYF. DNA of the CDR3: TGTGCCAGCAGCTTGGACTACTACGAGCAGTACTTC. The chain combines TRBV5-6 with TRBJ2-7; D not certain. V was shortened by 0 bases and J by 3 bases, with 4 bases between the two germline ends. The CDR3 length is 12 residues. CDR1 and CDR2 (germline): SGHDT, YYEEEE. Filled out from reference TRBV5-6 and TRBJ2-7, the complete variable domain reads DAGVTQSPTHLIKTRGQQVTLRCSPKSGHDTVSWYQQALGQGPQFIFQYYEEEERQRGNFPDRFSGHQFPNYSSELNVNALLLGDSALYLCASSLDYYEQYFGPGTRLTVT.

The rearrangement joins TRBV7-9 to TRBJ2-5, with 8 bases lining up with TRBD1. V lost 2 bases to trimming and J lost 5 bases; unmatched junction nucleotides: 4. CDR1 and CDR2 (germline): SEHNR, FQNEAQ (reference sequence). The CDR3 runs 14 residues. In nucleotides, the CDR3 is TGTGCCAGCAGCTTATCAGGGGGCTGGGAGACCCAGTACTTC. Translating it yields CASSLSGGWETQYF.

The gene calls are TRBV7-3 and TRBJ2-2, with no clear D. This CDR3 comprises 13 residues. CDR1 is SGHTA, CDR2 FQGTGA, per germline. Trimming cost V 5 bases and J 4 bases, with 8 bases left between them. CDR3 residues: CASSTGGTGELFF. CDR3 DNA sequence: TGTGCCAGCAGCACCGGCGGCACCGGGGAGCTGTTTTTT.

The chain has TRBV15 and TRBJ1-3, with D unclear. Deletions cut 5 bases from V and 0 bases from J, with 8 bases between. CDR1 LNHNV and CDR2 YYDKDF come from the germline V gene (reference sequence). The CDR3 length is 14 residues. The CDR3 spells CATSQEASGNTIYF. For the CDR3, the DNA is TGTGCCACCAGCCAAGAGGCCTCTGGAAACACCATATATTTT.

The chain combines TRBV16 with TRBJ1-6; the D gene is possibly TRBD1 (6 bases). The CDR3 consists of 16 residues. V lost 2 bases and J 8 bases, leaving 16 bases between the germline ends. The germline V gene has CDR1 KGHSY and CDR2 FQNENV. CDR3 residues: CASSQVAGAGDSPLHF. The CDR3 bases are TGTGCCAGCAGCCAAGTCGCGGGGGCGGGTGATTCACCCCTCCACTTT.

This chain connects TRBV28 to TRBJ1-1, with 7 bases aligning to TRBD1. The CDR3 totals 15 residues. Germline V lookup: CDR1 MDHEN, CDR2 SYDVKM. The junction had 10 bases not matched to a gene; V was cut back by 7 bases and J by 2 bases. CDR3 amino acids: CASTLTGTANTEAFF. CDR3 in DNA: TGTGCCAGCACTCTCACCGGGACAGCCAACACTGAAGCTTTCTTT.

In DNA form, the CDR3 reads TGTGCCAGCAGTTTTTCGGACAATGAGCAGTTCTTC. Translated: CASSFSDNEQFF. The V call is TRBV12-3 or TRBV12-4, the J call TRBJ2-1, with no clear D. CDR3 length: 12 residues. The germline V and J ends were trimmed by 3 bases and 5 bases, with 5 bases remaining between them.

The chain couples TRBV29-1 to TRBJ2-5; D is undetermined. The CDR3 sequence is 12 residues long. Germline V gene lookup returns CDR1 SQVTM and CDR2 ANQGSEA. The V end was cut by 3 bases, the J end by 1 base, with 6 bases between. In nucleotides, the CDR3 is TGCAGCGTTGATTACAGCCAAGAGACCCAGTACTTC. Its translation is CSVDYSQETQYF. The full variable domain, completed using reference TRBV29-1 and TRBJ2-5, is SAVISQKPSRDICQRGTSLTIQCQVDSQVTMMFWYRQQPGQSLTLIATANQGSEATYESGFVIDKFPISRPNLTFSTLTVSNMSPEDSSIYLCSVDYSQETQYFGPGTRLLVL.

This clone was detected once. This chain links TRBV28 with TRBJ1-6, with D unresolved. In germline, CDR1 is MDHEN, CDR2 SYDVKM. Trimming removed 1 base from V and 16 bases from J, with 11 bases in between. This CDR3 is 12 amino acids long. Here the CDR3 DNA reads TGTGCCAGCAGTTTATCCGACGACCCTCTCCACTTT. It is translated as CASSLSDDPLHF.

The J gene is TRBJ2-3, the V gene TRBV2, with 7 bases that match TRBD2. With 4 bases clipped from V and 6 bases from J, the junction kept 4 bases outside the gene matches. Germline loops: CDR1 SNHLY, CDR2 FYNNEI. This CDR3 is 13 amino acids long. The CDR3 sequence: CASSARREDTQYF. DNA of the CDR3: TGTGCCAGCAGTGCGAGGCGGGAGGATACGCAGTATTTT.

The V call is TRBV10-1, the J call TRBJ1-6, with unresolved D. The V end lost 6 bases, the J end lost 10 bases, and 13 bases lay between the germline ends. Germline values: CDR1 WNHNN, CDR2 SYGVQD (reference sequence). This CDR3 contains 13 residues. The CDR3 region is CASSPGVLSPLHF. CDR3 nucleotide sequence: TGCGCCAGCAGCCCGGGTGTATTATCACCCCTCCACTTT.

The J gene is TRBJ1-1, the V gene TRBV3-1 (or the pseudogene TRBV3-2); D unresolved. The CDR3 runs to 13 residues. Trimming cost V 4 bases and J 7 bases, with 13 bases left between them. The germline gives CDR1 LGHDT, CDR2 YNNKEL (reference sequence). CDR3 sequence reads: CASSRRGGVEAFF. CDR3 coding DNA: TGTGCCAGCAGCCGACGCGGTGGGGTTGAAGCTTTCTTT.

This clone has only one observation. The gene calls are TRBV4-1 and TRBJ2-7; 10 bases fit TRBD2. The length of the CDR3 is 15 residues. Unmatched junction bases numbered 6, after V lost 4 bases and J lost 3 bases. Germline V CDR1 and CDR2: MGHRA, YSYEKL. The CDR3 DNA is TGCGCCAGCAGCCGGACTAGCGGAGATGGCTACGAGCAGTACTTC. Translation: CASSRTSGDGYEQYF.

The rearrangement uses TRBV7-8 and TRBJ1-5; TRBD1 aligns across 7 bases. Germline loops: CDR1 SGHVS, CDR2 FQNEAQ. V shed 7 bases and J 2 bases; nucleotides not matched to a gene: 17. The CDR3 runs to 18 residues. CDR3 in DNA: TGTGCCAGCACCCCTAGCCGGACAGGACCTTACGGCAATCAGCCCCAGCATTTT. It yields the protein CASTPSRTGPYGNQPQHF.

V usage is TRBV7-8 and J usage is TRBJ1-1; D is uncertain. Trimming stripped 6 bases from V and 5 bases from J, with 19 bases between. The V gene's germline CDR1 is SGHVS and CDR2 FQNEAQ. The CDR3 sequence is 15 residues long. The CDR3 loop reads CASSPPGERRTEAFF. For the CDR3, the DNA is TGTGCCAGCAGTCCCCCCGGGGAAAGAAGGACTGAAGCTTTCTTT.

This rearrangement joins TRBV28 to TRBJ2-5; 13 bases align to TRBD2. The germline gives CDR1 MDHEN, CDR2 SYDVKM. With V trimmed by 6 bases and J by 1 base, 8 bases remained unmatched. The CDR3 totals 17 residues. As DNA, the CDR3 is TGTGCCAGCAGGTGGACTAGCGGGGGCGAAATCCAAGAGACCCAGTACTTC. It specifies CASRWTSGGEIQETQYF.

The chain links TRBV29-1 to TRBJ1-2; TRBD1 might be the D (5 bases). V was pared by 7 bases and J by 4 bases, with 16 bases between. The CDR3 spans 13 residues. Looked up from germline, CDR1 is SQVTM and CDR2 is ANQGSEA. The CDR3 loop reads CSAGPTPFYGYTF. Written as DNA, the CDR3 is TGCAGCGCGGGACCAACACCTTTCTATGGCTACACCTTC. Full variable domain (missing parts from reference TRBV29-1 and TRBJ1-2): SAVISQKPSRDICQRGTSLTIQCQVDSQVTMMFWYRQQPGQSLTLIATANQGSEATYESGFVIDKFPISRPNLTFSTLTVSNMSPEDSSIYLCSAGPTPFYGYTFGSGTRLTVV.

This clone was found a few times. The rearrangement uses TRBV2 and TRBJ1-6; D is unclear. Germline values: CDR1 SNHLY, CDR2 FYNNEI. The CDR3 has 14 residues. With 7 bases removed from V and 7 bases from J, the gap between germline ends came to 14 bases. For the CDR3, the DNA is TGTGCCAGCATCGAGGAGGTGGTAAATTCACCCCTCCACTTT. Translating it yields CASIEEVVNSPLHF. Full variable domain (outside the CDR3, taken from reference TRBV2 and TRBJ1-6): EPEVTQTPSHQVTQMGQEVILRCVPISNHLYFYWYRQILGQKVEFLVSFYNNEISEKSEIFDDQFSVERPDGSNFTLKIRSTKLEDSAMYFCASIEEVVNSPLHFGNGTRLTVT.

The genes are TRBV2 and TRBJ2-7; D is uncertain. The CDR3 covers 12 residues. In germline, CDR1 is SNHLY, CDR2 FYNNEI. V lost 4 bases and J lost 2, with 6 bases in between. The CDR3 spells CASSAVAYEQYF. The CDR3 DNA reads as TGTGCCAGCAGTGCGGTGGCCTACGAGCAGTACTTC.

This clone was detected a few times. The CDR3 nucleotides read TGTGTCAGAAGCCGTCGAAGACTGGGCCTACCCTATGGCTACACCTTC. It yields the protein CVRSRRRLGLPYGYTF. The gene calls are TRBV7-5 and TRBJ1-2. TRBV7-5 is tagged as a pseudogene. The CDR3 length is 16 residues.

The genes are TRBV27 and TRBJ1-1; D remains unclear. Per the germline V gene, CDR1 is MNHEY and CDR2 is SMNVEV (reference sequence). V lost 6 bases, J lost 11 bases, and 16 bases lay in between. This CDR3 has 12 residues. The CDR3 DNA sequence: TGTGCCAGCAGCAACCTTTACGGTAGGGCTTTCTTT. Its translation is CASSNLYGRAFF.

V gene TRBV7-8 combines with J gene TRBJ2-2; 7 positions agree with TRBD1. Germline loops: CDR1 SGHVS, CDR2 FQNEAQ. The CDR3 runs 16 residues. The junction had 10 bases not matched to a gene; V was cut back by 6 bases and J by 3 bases. The CDR3 here is CASSFVPQGDTGELFF. The CDR3 DNA is TGTGCCAGCAGTTTCGTCCCGCAGGGGGACACCGGGGAGCTGTTTTTT.

The chain carries TRBV4-1 and TRBJ1-1; a weak D match, TRBD1 (5 bases). V gave up 4 bases and J gave up 0 bases, with 18 bases separating them. Per the germline V gene, CDR1 is MGHRA and CDR2 is YSYEKL. CDR3 length: 17 residues. CDR3: CASSPGHPGGMNTEAFF. Here the CDR3 DNA reads TGCGCCAGCAGCCCCGGACACCCCGGCGGGATGAACACTGAAGCTTTCTTT.

This clone was observed once. V gene TRBV2 combines with J gene TRBJ2-2; D is possibly TRBD1 or TRBD2 (5 bases each). Trimming shortened V by 3 bases and J by 6 bases, and 11 bases separated the two germline ends. Germline V gives CDR1 SNHLY, CDR2 FYNNEI. This CDR3 has 14 residues. The CDR3 spells CASSEGVGAGELFF. Written as DNA, the CDR3 is TGTGCCAGCAGTGAGGGGGTTGGGGCCGGGGAGCTGTTTTTT. The full variable domain, in which reference TRBV2 and TRBJ2-2 provide the parts outside the CDR3, is EPEVTQTPSHQVTQMGQEVILRCVPISNHLYFYWYRQILGQKVEFLVSFYNNEISEKSEIFDDQFSVERPDGSNFTLKIRSTKLEDSAMYFCASSEGVGAGELFFGEGSRLTVL.

V gene TRBV25-1 combines with J gene TRBJ1-2; maybe TRBD1 (5 bases). Germline CDR1 reads MGHDK; CDR2 reads SYGVNS. The V end lost 10 bases, the J end lost 7 bases, and 16 bases lay between the germline ends. The CDR3 is 12 amino acids. For the CDR3, the DNA is TGTGCCACCCGTGGGGCAGCGGCTGGCTACACCTTC. Translating gives CATRGAAAGYTF.

The V call is TRBV29-1, the J call TRBJ1-1; TRBD1 aligns across 7 bases. V gave up 5 bases and J gave up 8 bases; unmatched junction bases: 14. Per the germline V gene, CDR1 is SQVTM and CDR2 is ANQGSEA. The CDR3 length is 14 residues. CDR3 DNA: TGCAGCGTTTCCTGGACAGGTGGAGGTCCCGAAGCTTTCTTT. Protein product: CSVSWTGGGPEAFF.

The J gene is TRBJ1-1, the V gene TRBV29-1; D is unresolved. There are 14 residues in the CDR3. The germline V gene encodes CDR1 SQVTM and CDR2 ANQGSEA. V was clipped by 3 bases and J by 0 bases, with 11 bases between them. CDR3 amino acids: CSVEATAMNTEAFF. CDR3 bases: TGCAGCGTTGAGGCCACAGCTATGAACACTGAAGCTTTCTTT. Full variable domain (missing parts from reference TRBV29-1 and TRBJ1-1): SAVISQKPSRDICQRGTSLTIQCQVDSQVTMMFWYRQQPGQSLTLIATANQGSEATYESGFVIDKFPISRPNLTFSTLTVSNMSPEDSSIYLCSVEATAMNTEAFFGQGTRLTVV.

The V call is TRBV30, the J call TRBJ1-1; D is unresolved. V lost 2 bases, J lost 2 bases, and 9 bases lay in between. Germline V CDR1 and CDR2: GTSNPN, SVGIG (reference sequence). The CDR3 covers 13 residues. CDR3 coding DNA: TGTGCCTGGAGTCGGGATACAAACACTGAAGCTTTCTTT. Residues: CAWSRDTNTEAFF.

This chain links TRBV11-3 with TRBJ2-7, with D possibly TRBD1 on 6 matching bases. CDR3 length: 14 amino acids. Germline CDR1 and CDR2: SGHNT and YENEEA. V was trimmed by 5 bases and J by 6 bases, leaving 17 bases between them. The CDR3 nucleotides are TGTGCCAGCAGCCCACGGACAGACCCCTCCGAGCAGTACTTC. Protein: CASSPRTDPSEQYF.

The V gene is TRBV27, the J gene TRBJ1-2, with unresolved D. V was trimmed by 2 bases and J by 2 bases, leaving 6 bases between them. This CDR3 is 13 amino acids long. Germline CDR1 MNHEY, CDR2 SMNVEV (reference sequence). CDR3 bases: TGTGCCAGCAGTTTAGGACGAAACTATGGCTACACCTTC. Protein: CASSLGRNYGYTF.